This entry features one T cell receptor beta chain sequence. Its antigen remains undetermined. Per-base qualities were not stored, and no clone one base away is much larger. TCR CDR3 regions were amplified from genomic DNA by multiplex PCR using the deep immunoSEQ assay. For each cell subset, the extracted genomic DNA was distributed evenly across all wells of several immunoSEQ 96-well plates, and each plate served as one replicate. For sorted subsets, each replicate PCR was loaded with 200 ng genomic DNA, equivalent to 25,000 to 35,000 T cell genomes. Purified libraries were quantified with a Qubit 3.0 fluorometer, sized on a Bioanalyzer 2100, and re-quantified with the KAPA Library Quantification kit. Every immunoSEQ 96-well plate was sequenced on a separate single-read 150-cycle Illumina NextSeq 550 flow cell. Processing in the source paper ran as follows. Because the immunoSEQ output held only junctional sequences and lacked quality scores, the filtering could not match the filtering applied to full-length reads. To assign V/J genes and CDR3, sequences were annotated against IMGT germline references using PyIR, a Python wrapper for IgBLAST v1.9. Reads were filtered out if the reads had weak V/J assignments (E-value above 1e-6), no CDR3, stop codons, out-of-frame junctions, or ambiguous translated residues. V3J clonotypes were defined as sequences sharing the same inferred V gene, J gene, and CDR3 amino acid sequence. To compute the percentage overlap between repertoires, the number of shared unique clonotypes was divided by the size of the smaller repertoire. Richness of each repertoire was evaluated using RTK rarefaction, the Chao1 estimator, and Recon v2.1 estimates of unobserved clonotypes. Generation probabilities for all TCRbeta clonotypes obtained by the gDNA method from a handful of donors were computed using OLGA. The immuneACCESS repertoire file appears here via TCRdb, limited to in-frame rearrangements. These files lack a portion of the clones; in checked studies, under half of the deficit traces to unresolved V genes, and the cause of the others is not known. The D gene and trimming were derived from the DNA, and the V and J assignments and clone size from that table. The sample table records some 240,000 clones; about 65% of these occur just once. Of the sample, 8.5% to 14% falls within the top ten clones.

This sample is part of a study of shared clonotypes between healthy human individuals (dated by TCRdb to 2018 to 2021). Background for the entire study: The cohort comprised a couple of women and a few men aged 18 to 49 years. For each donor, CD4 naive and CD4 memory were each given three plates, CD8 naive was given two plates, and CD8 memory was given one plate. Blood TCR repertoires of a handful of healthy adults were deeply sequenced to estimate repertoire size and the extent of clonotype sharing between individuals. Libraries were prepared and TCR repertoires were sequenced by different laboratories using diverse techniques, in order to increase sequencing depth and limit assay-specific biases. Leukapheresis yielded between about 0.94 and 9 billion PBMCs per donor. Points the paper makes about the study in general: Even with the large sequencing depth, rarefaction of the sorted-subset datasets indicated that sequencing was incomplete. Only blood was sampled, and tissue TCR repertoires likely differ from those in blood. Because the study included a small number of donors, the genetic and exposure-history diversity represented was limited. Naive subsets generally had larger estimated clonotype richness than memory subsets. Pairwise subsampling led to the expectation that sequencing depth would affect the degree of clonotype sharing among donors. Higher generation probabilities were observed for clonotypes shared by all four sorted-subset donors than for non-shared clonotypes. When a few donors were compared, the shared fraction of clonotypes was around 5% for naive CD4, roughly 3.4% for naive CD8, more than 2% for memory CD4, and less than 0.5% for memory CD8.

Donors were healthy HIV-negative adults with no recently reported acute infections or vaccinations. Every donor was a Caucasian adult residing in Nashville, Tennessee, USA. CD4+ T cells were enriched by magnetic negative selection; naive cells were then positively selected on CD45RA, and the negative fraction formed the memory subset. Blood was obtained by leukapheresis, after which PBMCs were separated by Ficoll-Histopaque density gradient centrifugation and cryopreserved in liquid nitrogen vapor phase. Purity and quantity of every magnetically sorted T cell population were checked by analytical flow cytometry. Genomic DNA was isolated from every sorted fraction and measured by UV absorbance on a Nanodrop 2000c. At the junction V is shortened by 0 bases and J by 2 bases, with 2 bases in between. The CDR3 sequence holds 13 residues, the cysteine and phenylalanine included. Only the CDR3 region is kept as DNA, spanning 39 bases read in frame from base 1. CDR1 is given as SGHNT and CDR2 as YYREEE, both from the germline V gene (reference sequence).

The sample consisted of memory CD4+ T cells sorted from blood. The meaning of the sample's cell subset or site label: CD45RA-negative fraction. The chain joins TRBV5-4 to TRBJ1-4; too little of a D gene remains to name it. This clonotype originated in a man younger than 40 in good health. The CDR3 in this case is CASSLATNEKLFF. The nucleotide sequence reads TGTGCCAGCAGCTTGGCTACTAATGAAAAACTGTTTTTT.